The subject of this entry is one TCR beta chain. Participant-reported clinical history was the basis for cohort assignment. The sample originates from a study of blood T cell repertoires in COVID-19. Sequencing was performed with immunoSEQ multiplex PCR; in TCRdb, only in-frame clones are kept and a portion is missing. The repertoire holds roughly 260,000 clones, approximately 86% seen once, with approximately 2.4% in the top ten. The CDR3 has 15 amino acids. Trimming stripped 2 bases from V and 4 bases from J, with 11 bases between. Germline CDR1 reads MNHEY; CDR2 reads SMNVEV (reference sequence). The specimen was PBMCs or T cells enriched from blood (not recorded which). The source is a woman between 18 and 30 years old who had recovered from COVID-19. The chain recombines TRBV27 with TRBJ1-4; D call uncertain. The CDR3 here is CASSLISGFNEKLFF. The CDR3 nucleotides read TGTGCCAGCAGTTTAATCTCGGGGTTTAATGAAAAACTGTTTTTT.